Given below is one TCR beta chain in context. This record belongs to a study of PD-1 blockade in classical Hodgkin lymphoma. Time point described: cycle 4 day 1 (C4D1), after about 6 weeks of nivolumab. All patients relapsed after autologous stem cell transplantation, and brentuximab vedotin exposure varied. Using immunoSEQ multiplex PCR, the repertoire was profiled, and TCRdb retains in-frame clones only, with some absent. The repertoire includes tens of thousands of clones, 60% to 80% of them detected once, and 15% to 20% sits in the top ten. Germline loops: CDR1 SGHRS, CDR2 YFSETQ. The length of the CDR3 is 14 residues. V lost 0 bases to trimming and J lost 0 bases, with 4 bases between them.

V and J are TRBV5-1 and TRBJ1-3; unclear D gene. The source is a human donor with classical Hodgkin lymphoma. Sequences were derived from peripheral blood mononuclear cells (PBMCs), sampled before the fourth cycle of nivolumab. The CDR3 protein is CASSLDHSGNTIYF. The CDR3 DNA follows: TGCGCCAGCAGCTTGGACCACTCTGGAAACACCATATATTTT.